The 26 T cell receptor beta chains presented below share a single source sample, sequenced in a study of blood T cell repertoires in COVID-19 (dated by TCRdb to about 2020). The method was the immunoSEQ multiplex PCR assay. This is the immuneACCESS table as TCRdb keeps it, with only in-frame sequences that have V and J called. A part of the clones is gone; compared with another copy, unresolved V genes explain less than half, and the rest is unexplained. The sample yields some 80,000 clones; around 84% were counted once. Together, the top ten hold over 20% of the sample. Material for sequencing was peripheral blood. The receptor source for this set is a woman older than 75 in a cohort sampled during active or convalescent COVID-19.

V and J are TRBV12-5 and TRBJ1-4; possible D gene TRBD1, 6 bases. Germline V CDR1 and CDR2: LGHNT, FRNRAP. This CDR3 comprises 14 residues. V gave up 6 bases and J gave up 5 bases, with 13 bases separating them. The DNA of the CDR3 is TGTGCTAGTGGATCAGGGGCCATGAATGAAAAACTGTTTTTT. This gives the protein CASGSGAMNEKLFF.

The chain is built from TRBV30 and TRBJ1-1; 7 bases match TRBD1. Trimming cost V 2 bases and J 2 bases; bases outside gene matches: 5. The germline V gene encodes CDR1 GTSNPN and CDR2 SVGIG (reference sequence). The CDR3 has 14 amino acids. The CDR3 DNA reads as TGTGCCTGGAGTCCAACAGGGGTTAACACTGAAGCTTTCTTT. Translating gives CAWSPTGVNTEAFF.

As to this clone: Other DNA sequences from this sample encode an identical CDR3 as well. This rearrangement joins TRBV12-3 or TRBV12-4 to TRBJ1-2; TRBD1 might be the D (5 bases). V lost 3 bases and J 2 bases, leaving 7 bases between the germline ends. This CDR3 is 13 amino acids long. Here the CDR3 reads CASSLQGNYGYTF. The CDR3, as DNA: TGTGCCAGCAGTTTGCAGGGAAACTATGGCTACACCTTC.

V usage is TRBV18 and J usage is TRBJ2-3; tentatively, D is TRBD2 (6 bases). Germline V gene lookup returns CDR1 KGHSH and CDR2 LQKENI. CDR3 length: 14 amino acids. V was clipped by 3 bases and J by 1 base, with 8 bases between them. CDR3 protein: CASSPPSGTDTQYF. The CDR3, as DNA: TGTGCCAGCTCACCGCCTAGCGGCACAGATACGCAGTATTTT.

The rearrangement uses TRBV5-1 and TRBJ1-4; 7 bases line up with TRBD1. Unmatched junction bases numbered 7, after V lost 3 bases and J lost 8 bases. The germline V gene has CDR1 SGHRS and CDR2 YFSETQ. The CDR3 runs 14 residues. CDR3 residues: CASSSGKGAEKLFF. The CDR3 DNA reads TGCGCCAGCAGCTCAGGAAAGGGGGCAGAAAAACTGTTTTTT.

V usage is TRBV5-4 and J usage is TRBJ2-7; 8 bases match TRBD1. Germline CDR1 is SGHNT and CDR2 is YYREEE (reference sequence). The J segment lost 5 bases and the V segment lost 4 bases, leaving 8 bases of the junction unmatched. The CDR3 length is 14 residues. The CDR3 here is CASSPDRAVNEQYF. CDR3 coding DNA: TGTGCCAGCAGCCCGGACAGGGCGGTAAACGAGCAGTACTTC.

This chain connects TRBV2 to TRBJ1-1, with 8 positions matching TRBD1. The CDR3 sequence is 14 residues long. The J segment lost 4 bases and the V segment lost 7 bases, leaving 8 bases of the junction unmatched. Germline assignment: CDR1 SNHLY and CDR2 FYNNEI. The CDR3 DNA is TGTGCCAGCATTGACAGGGGTAGTGGCACTGAAGCTTTCTTT. It yields the protein CASIDRGSGTEAFF.

This chain joins TRBV6-6 and TRBJ2-4; 7 bases map to TRBD2. The CDR3 sequence is 12 residues long. Germline-derived CDR1 and CDR2 are MNHNY and SVGAGI (reference sequence). Unmatched junction bases numbered 4, after V lost 6 bases and J lost 8 bases. CDR3 amino acids: CASSDGGYIQYF. DNA for the CDR3: TGTGCCAGCAGCGACGGGGGGTACATTCAGTACTTC.

The V gene is TRBV19, the J gene TRBJ2-1; tentatively, D is TRBD1 (6 bases). Germline V gives CDR1 LNHDA, CDR2 SQIVND (reference sequence). This CDR3 has 14 amino acids. The V gene lost 6 bases and the J gene lost 9 bases, with 18 bases spanning the gap. CDR3 nucleotides: TGTGCCAGTAGGGTTGGGGGCCGTGATGGTGAGCAGTTCTTC. Amino acids: CASRVGGRDGEQFF.

This chain links TRBV19 with TRBJ2-3, with D possibly being TRBD2 (6 bases). This CDR3 comprises 13 residues. Germline V gene lookup returns CDR1 LNHDA and CDR2 SQIVND (reference sequence). Between the trimmed V and J ends, which lost 2 bases and 6 bases, there was a span of 9 bases. CDR3 nucleotides: TGTGCCAGTAGTATAAGACTAGTTGATACGCAGTATTTT. This sequence encodes CASSIRLVDTQYF.

The chain joins TRBV9 to TRBJ2-1, with 11 nucleotides matching TRBD1. CDR1 and CDR2 from the germline V gene are SGDLS and YYNGEE. The ends lost 4 bases at V and 8 bases at J; junction bases unmatched: 8. The CDR3 spans 15 residues. The CDR3 loop reads CASSIRDRGFHEQFF. The CDR3 DNA reads as TGTGCCAGCAGCATCCGGGACAGGGGGTTTCATGAGCAGTTCTTC.

The chain is built from TRBV2 and TRBJ1-2; TRBD1 aligns across 7 bases. Germline CDR1 and CDR2: SNHLY and FYNNEI. The CDR3 contains 14 residues. V gave up 8 bases and J gave up 3 bases; unmatched junction bases: 9. The CDR3 nucleotides are TGTGCCAGCGTCTTACCCGGGACAGACTATGGCTACACCTTC. Amino acids: CASVLPGTDYGYTF. The complete variable domain, with remaining parts taken from reference TRBV2 and TRBJ1-2, reads EPEVTQTPSHQVTQMGQEVILRCVPISNHLYFYWYRQILGQKVEFLVSFYNNEISEKSEIFDDQFSVERPDGSNFTLKIRSTKLEDSAMYFCASVLPGTDYGYTFGSGTRLTVV.

The rearrangement uses TRBV18 and TRBJ1-2; D gene ambiguous. Looked up from germline, CDR1 is KGHSH and CDR2 is LQKENI. Trimming removed 3 bases from V and 4 bases from J, with 15 bases in between. The CDR3 contains 15 residues. The CDR3 DNA reads TGTGCCAGCTCACCGAGGATGAGTGGTAGCTATGGCTACACCTTC. This gives the protein CASSPRMSGSYGYTF.

The chain carries TRBV7-6 and TRBJ2-5; the D gene is possibly TRBD1 (6 bases). The CDR3 extends over 16 amino acids. Per the germline V gene, CDR1 is SGHVS and CDR2 is FNYEAQ. Trimming left V 4 bases short and J 5 bases short, with 20 bases between. Written as DNA, the CDR3 is TGTGCCAGCAGCTCCCCCCTACAGGGCCCCGGGGAGACCCAGTACTTC. Its protein is CASSSPLQGPGETQYF. The full variable domain, completed using reference TRBV7-6 and TRBJ2-5, is GAGVSQSPRYKVTKRGQDVALRCDPISGHVSLYWYRQALGQGPEFLTYFNYEAQQDKSGLPNDRFSAERPEGSISTLTIQRTEQRDSAMYRCASSSPLQGPGETQYFGPGTRLLVL.

V usage is TRBV19 and J usage is TRBJ1-5; 9 bases align to TRBD1. V trimming: 4 bases; J trimming: 5 bases; junction bases outside the gene matches: 9. Per germline, CDR1 LNHDA and CDR2 SQIVND (reference sequence). The CDR3 is 16 amino acids. In nucleotides, the CDR3 is TGTGCCAGTAGTAGCCCGGGACAGGGTTCCGATCAGCCCCAGCATTTT. Translating it yields CASSSPGQGSDQPQHF. The full variable domain, with the rest looked up from reference TRBV19 and TRBJ1-5, is DGGITQSPKYLFRKEGQNVTLSCEQNLNHDAMYWYRQDPGQGLRLIYYSQIVNDFQKGDIAEGYSVSREKKESFPLTVTSAQKNPTAFYLCASSSPGQGSDQPQHFGDGTRLSIL.

The rearrangement joins TRBV2 to TRBJ1-2; D is unclear. This CDR3 spans 11 amino acids. Trimming cost V 7 bases and J 8 bases, with 11 bases left between them. Germline CDR1 SNHLY, CDR2 FYNNEI. CDR3 sequence (DNA): TGTGCCAGCAATCGGGGTGGCGGCTACACCTTC. Residues: CASNRGGGYTF.

This chain connects TRBV19 to TRBJ2-2; a possible D gene is TRBD1 (5 bases). Trimming removed 10 bases at V and 10 bases at J, with 16 bases between. Germline assignment: CDR1 LNHDA and CDR2 SQIVND (reference sequence). The CDR3 consists of 12 residues. DNA of the CDR3: TGTGCCACTAAGGACATGATGGAGGAGCTGTTTTTT. Its translation is CATKDMMEELFF.

The chain recombines TRBV19 with TRBJ2-7; no reliable D call. In germline, CDR1 is LNHDA, CDR2 SQIVND (reference sequence). CDR3 length: 15 residues. With 5 bases removed from V and 5 bases from J, the gap between germline ends came to 19 bases. As DNA, the CDR3 is TGTGCCAGTAGTGTCCTTGGAGTTAGTCGCGACGAGCAGTACTTC. Translation gives CASSVLGVSRDEQYF. Full variable domain (remainder filled in from reference TRBV19 and TRBJ2-7): DGGITQSPKYLFRKEGQNVTLSCEQNLNHDAMYWYRQDPGQGLRLIYYSQIVNDFQKGDIAEGYSVSREKKESFPLTVTSAQKNPTAFYLCASSVLGVSRDEQYFGPGTRLTVT.

V usage is TRBV2 and J usage is TRBJ2-5, with 7 bases fitting TRBD2. Germline loops: CDR1 SNHLY, CDR2 FYNNEI. J lost 5 bases, V lost 6 bases, and 9 bases had no gene match. The CDR3 extends over 14 amino acids. DNA for the CDR3: TGTGCCAGCAGCCGGGGGAGGGCCGGGGAGACCCAGTACTTC. Translating gives CASSRGRAGETQYF.

CDR3 in amino acids: CASSLRASGSETQYF. CDR3 nucleotide sequence: TGTGCCAGCAGCTTGAGGGCTAGCGGGAGTGAGACCCAGTACTTC. V and J are TRBV5-5 and TRBJ2-5; TRBD2 agrees at 10 bases. The V segment lost 1 base and the J segment 5 bases; nucleotides outside the gene matches: 5. CDR3 length: 15 residues. Germline V lookup: CDR1 SGHKS, CDR2 YYEKEE (reference sequence).

This clone was counted a single time. This chain connects TRBV19 to TRBJ1-2; 10 positions match TRBD1. This CDR3 contains 14 residues. Trimming removed 3 bases from V and 6 bases from J; junction bases left unmatched: 4. Germline CDR1 and CDR2: LNHDA and SQIVND (reference sequence). The chain's CDR3 is CASSIGTGAHGYTF. In nucleotides, the CDR3 is TGTGCCAGTAGTATCGGGACAGGGGCGCATGGCTACACCTTC.

This chain uses TRBV21-1 with TRBJ1-5; the table assigns TRBD1, which was not confirmed against the DNA. TRBV21-1 is flagged as a pseudogene. This CDR3 is built from 22 residues. The CDR3 region is CASSKYRNPGQGARRGGQPQHF. The CDR3 DNA reads TGTGCCAGCAGCAAATACCGGAACCCGGGACAGGGGGCGCGTCGAGGTGGGCAGCCCCAGCATTTT.

This clone is a singleton in its sample. The V call is TRBV7-9, the J call TRBJ2-5, with D maybe TRBD2 (5 bases). Germline assignment: CDR1 SEHNR and CDR2 FQNEAQ (reference sequence). This CDR3 spans 15 amino acids. The V and J ends lost 5 bases and 3 bases respectively, with 16 bases between them. CDR3 bases: TGTGCCAGCAGCCCAAACCCCGGGGATAAAGAGACCCAGTACTTC. It codes for CASSPNPGDKETQYF.

The gene calls are TRBV29-1 and TRBJ2-3, with 8 nucleotides matching TRBD1. The CDR3 totals 14 residues. V gave up 5 bases and J gave up 1 base; unmatched junction bases: 5. The germline gives CDR1 SQVTM, CDR2 ANQGSEA. This chain's CDR3 is CSVNKGQGTDTQYF. CDR3 nucleotide sequence: TGCAGCGTTAACAAGGGACAGGGCACAGATACGCAGTATTTT.

CDR3 sequence: CASSSGLYYEQYF. CDR3 DNA: TGTGCCAGCAGCAGCGGACTCTACTACGAGCAGTACTTC. The chain joins TRBV7-3 to TRBJ2-7; tentatively, D is TRBD2 (5 bases). The CDR3 extends over 13 amino acids. Germline CDR1 is SGHTA and CDR2 is FQGTGA. The V and J ends lost 5 bases and 3 bases respectively, with 11 bases between them.

This rearrangement joins TRBV6-5 to TRBJ2-3; no firm D call. The V and J ends lost 6 bases and 3 bases respectively, with 10 bases between them. Per the germline V gene, CDR1 is MNHEY and CDR2 is SVGAGI. The CDR3 extends over 13 amino acids. The CDR3 loop reads CASRHRNTDTQYF. In nucleotides, the CDR3 is TGTGCCAGCAGGCATAGAAATACAGATACGCAGTATTTT.